These 24 T cell receptor beta chains originate from one sample sequenced in a study of OX40 agonist ivuxolimab in advanced cancers. Assay used: immunoSEQ multiplex PCR; TCRdb lists only in-frame clones, some missing. The table includes around 49,000 clones, more than 75% detected once. Sequences were derived from CD4+ or CD8+ T cells sorted from blood, sampled in a trial of the OX40 agonist ivuxolimab. The receptors stem from an adult with an advanced solid tumor such as melanoma, head and neck, liver or kidney cancer.

The CDR3 coding sequence is TGTGCCAGCAGCCCAGACCTTGACGGTCCAGGGGGCTACACCTTC. Translation gives CASSPDLDGPGGYTF. The rearrangement links TRBV5-6 to TRBJ1-2; perhaps TRBD1 as D (5 bases). The germline gives CDR1 SGHDT, CDR2 YYEEEE. Trimming removed 4 bases from V and 8 bases from J, with 21 bases in between. This CDR3 is built from 15 residues.

This rearrangement joins TRBV28 to TRBJ1-2; D is unresolved. The V gene's germline CDR1 is MDHEN and CDR2 SYDVKM. The CDR3 spans 13 residues. The V gene lost 3 bases and the J gene lost 2 bases, with 7 bases spanning the gap. The chain's CDR3 is CASSLTENYGYTF. The CDR3 bases are TGTGCCAGCAGTTTGACTGAGAACTATGGCTACACCTTC.

V gene TRBV5-1 combines with J gene TRBJ2-7; TRBD2 is a possible D gene (5 bases). The CDR3 has 14 amino acids. Germline V gene sequence: CDR1 SGHRS, CDR2 YFSETQ. V was clipped by 7 bases and J by 5 bases, with 19 bases between them. The CDR3 DNA follows: TGCGCCAGCCGTTGGGGTGGGAGAGGGAACGAGCAGTACTTC. Encoded protein: CASRWGGRGNEQYF.

The chain combines TRBV11-2 with TRBJ1-5, with a possible D match to TRBD1 (5 bases). This CDR3 has 16 residues. The V end lost 5 bases, the J end lost 6 bases, and 20 bases lay between the germline ends. Germline CDR1 is SGHAT and CDR2 is FQNNGV. Here the CDR3 DNA reads TGTGCCAGCAGCCTGGGGGACTGGGGATTAGGTCAGCCCCAGCATTTT. Translation: CASSLGDWGLGQPQHF.

The rearrangement joins TRBV2 to TRBJ2-7; 7 bases fit TRBD2. Losses at the gene ends were 7 bases for V and 6 bases for J; bases not matched to a gene: 9. CDR1 is SNHLY, CDR2 FYNNEI, per germline. This CDR3 comprises 13 residues. The CDR3 bases are TGTGCCAGCATTGTGGGACTAAATTTCGAGCAGTACTTC. Translation gives CASIVGLNFEQYF.

J is TRBJ2-5 and V is TRBV7-8; D is perhaps TRBD1 (6 bases). The end of the DNA is better explained by TRBJ2-7, so the J call may be wrong. Germline V lookup: CDR1 SGHVS, CDR2 FQNEAQ. The CDR3 covers 14 residues. In nucleotides, the CDR3 is TGTGCCAGCAGCTTAGCCGGGACAAACTACGAGCAGTACTTC. The encoded protein is CASSLAGTNYEQYF.

This sequence joins TRBV27 and TRBJ2-2; 7 bases align to TRBD2. CDR3 length equals 16 residues. The germline CDR1 and CDR2 sequences are MNHEY and SMNVEV (reference sequence). J was trimmed by 1 base and V by 0 bases; bases with no gene match: 2. CDR3 residues: CASSLSWEGNTGELFF. CDR3 DNA sequence: TGTGCCAGCAGTTTATCGTGGGAGGGGAACACCGGGGAGCTGTTTTTT.

This chain uses TRBV5-6 with TRBJ2-5; 7 bases are shared with TRBD1. Germline V gene sequence: CDR1 SGHDT, CDR2 YYEEEE. The CDR3 extends over 14 amino acids. Losses at the gene ends were 4 bases for V and 2 bases for J; bases not matched to a gene: 5. CDR3 region: CASSIGTVQETQYF. The CDR3 nucleotides read TGTGCCAGCAGCATAGGGACAGTACAAGAGACCCAGTACTTC. The full variable domain, completed using reference TRBV5-6 and TRBJ2-5, is DAGVTQSPTHLIKTRGQQVTLRCSPKSGHDTVSWYQQALGQGPQFIFQYYEEEERQRGNFPDRFSGHQFPNYSSELNVNALLLGDSALYLCASSIGTVQETQYFGPGTRLLVL.

CDR3 sequence reads: CASSGTGEAIYGYTF. The CDR3 DNA reads as TGTGCCAGCAGCGGGACAGGGGAAGCCATCTATGGCTACACCTTC. V gene TRBV9 combines with J gene TRBJ1-2; 9 bases are a match to TRBD1. The CDR3 extends over 15 amino acids. Germline CDR1 SGDLS, CDR2 YYNGEE. The V segment lost 3 bases and the J segment 4 bases; nucleotides outside the gene matches: 7.

The chain combines TRBV29-1 with TRBJ2-1, with TRBD1 identical over 7 bases. After removal of 6 bases from V and 5 bases from J, the junction contained 13 bases not matched to a gene. The CDR3 length is 15 residues. Germline CDR1 SQVTM, CDR2 ANQGSEA. CDR3 nucleotides: TGCAGCGTCCCATCCCCCGACAGGGCCCACAATGAGCAGTTCTTC. Translated: CSVPSPDRAHNEQFF.

This clone was seen repeatedly, ten times or more. The chain joins TRBV9 to TRBJ2-2; 8 bases agree with TRBD1. There are 15 residues in the CDR3. The V gene end was trimmed by 3 bases and the J gene end by 1 base; junction bases not matched to a gene: 2. Germline loops: CDR1 SGDLS, CDR2 YYNGEE. The CDR3 loop is CASSAGTGNTGELFF. Written as DNA, the CDR3 is TGTGCCAGCAGCGCGGGGACAGGGAACACCGGGGAGCTGTTTTTT.

The V call is TRBV4-3, the J call TRBJ2-1; 10 nucleotides agree with TRBD2. The germline V gene has CDR1 LGHNA and CDR2 YSLEER. This CDR3 comprises 15 residues. Trimming cost V 4 bases and J 2 bases; bases outside gene matches: 2. Here the CDR3 reads CASSPTSGAYNEQFF. The CDR3 DNA reads TGCGCCAGCAGCCCCACTAGCGGGGCCTACAATGAGCAGTTCTTC.

The V gene is TRBV11-2, the J gene TRBJ2-7; TRBD2 matches at 12 bases. The CDR3 spans 16 residues. V lost 2 bases and J lost 6; bases outside the gene matches: 8. Germline lookup yields CDR1 SGHAT and CDR2 FQNNGV. As DNA, the CDR3 is TGTGCCAGCAGCTTACAGGCTAGCGGGGGGGGTACCGAGCAGTACTTC. Translation gives CASSLQASGGGTEQYF.

V usage is TRBV4-3 and J usage is TRBJ1-4, with 9 nucleotides matching TRBD1. CDR1 is LGHNA and CDR2 is YSLEER in the germline V gene. V dropped 4 bases and J dropped 8; count of bases not matched to a gene: 11. The CDR3 is 16 residues long. The CDR3 DNA is TGCGCCAGCAGCCCTTTGGGGACAGGGCTTCGGGAAAAACTGTTTTTT. This encodes CASSPLGTGLREKLFF.

The CDR3 loop is CAGLQGYTGELFF. The CDR3 region has the DNA TGTGCCGGATTACAGGGCTACACCGGGGAGCTGTTTTTT. The chain is built from TRBV30 and TRBJ2-2; a weak D match, TRBD1 (6 bases). The CDR3 loop spans 13 amino acids. Trimming took 8 bases from V and 3 from J, leaving 13 bases between them. The germline V gene encodes CDR1 GTSNPN and CDR2 SVGIG (reference sequence).

The V call is TRBV6-5, the J call TRBJ1-2, with no clear D. V lost 0 bases, J lost 5 bases, and 10 bases lay in between. In germline, CDR1 is MNHEY, CDR2 SVGAGI. CDR3 length: 14 amino acids. The chain's CDR3 is CASSYSNGRYGYTF. CDR3 in DNA: TGTGCCAGCAGTTACTCGAATGGCCGATATGGCTACACCTTC.

This chain links TRBV5-3 with TRBJ2-3; D is undetermined. TRBV5-3 is placed among ORFs of uncertain function. The CDR3 runs 19 residues. The germline V and J ends were trimmed by 4 bases and 2 bases, with 26 bases remaining between them. The CDR3 DNA reads as TGTGCCAGAAGCCTGGGCAGGAGCACCCTGGGTTGCGACACAGATACGCAGTATTTT. Residues: CARSLGRSTLGCDTDTQYF.

CDR3 amino acids: CASSSDGRAPEQYF. The CDR3 nucleotides are TGTGCCAGCAGCTCAGATGGCAGGGCCCCCGAGCAGTACTTC. This chain joins TRBV7-8 and TRBJ2-7, with D possibly TRBD1 on 5 matching bases. The V gene's germline CDR1 is SGHVS and CDR2 FQNEAQ. The CDR3 has 14 residues. Trimming removed 4 bases at V and 6 bases at J, with 16 bases between.

The V gene is TRBV5-5, the J gene TRBJ2-7, with D perhaps matching TRBD1 (5 bases). The V end lost 2 bases, the J end lost 6 bases, and 12 bases lay between the germline ends. Germline CDR1 is SGHKS and CDR2 is YYEKEE (reference sequence). The CDR3 length is 13 residues. As DNA, the CDR3 is TGTGCCAGCAGCTTAGACAGCCCCGGCGAGCAGTACTTC. Its translation: CASSLDSPGEQYF.

This clone was seen just once. V is TRBV28 and J is TRBJ1-4; no definite D call. Germline CDR1 MDHEN, CDR2 SYDVKM. V was pared by 5 bases and J by 11 bases, with 9 bases between. The CDR3 sequence is 11 residues long. The CDR3 here is CASSTRWKLFF. The CDR3 DNA sequence: TGTGCCAGCAGTACACGGTGGAAACTGTTTTTT.

This chain uses TRBV11-2 with TRBJ2-7, with D tentatively TRBD1 (5 bases). Germline V gene data show CDR1 as SGHAT and CDR2 as FQNNGV. This CDR3 comprises 14 residues. V was clipped by 4 bases and J by 0 bases, with 10 bases between them. This chain's CDR3 is CASSWGSSSYEQYF. In DNA, the CDR3 is TGTGCCAGCAGCTGGGGCAGTTCCTCCTACGAGCAGTACTTC.

With regard to this clone: Compared with germline, one end of the junction differs, possibly owing to a read error. The chain uses TRBV7-7 and TRBJ2-7; TRBD1 matches at 8 bases. There are 14 residues in the CDR3. Looked up from germline, CDR1 is SSHAT and CDR2 is FNYEAQ (reference sequence). CDR3 region: CASSQGTGSYEQYF. As DNA, the CDR3 is TGTGCTAGCAGCCAAGGGACAGGCAGCTACGAGCAGTACTTC.

The rearrangement joins TRBV29-1 to TRBJ2-2; D not resolved. In germline, CDR1 is SQVTM, CDR2 ANQGSEA. V gave up 6 bases and J gave up 1 base, with 9 bases separating them. CDR3 length: 13 amino acids. This chain's CDR3 is CSVPVENTGELFF. In DNA form, the CDR3 reads TGCAGCGTACCCGTGGAGAACACCGGGGAGCTGTTTTTT.

This clone was counted a few times. The gene calls are TRBV6-5 and TRBJ2-7; D is unclear. V was clipped by 3 bases and J by 1 base, with 7 bases between them. Germline loops: CDR1 MNHEY, CDR2 SVGAGI. The CDR3 length is 13 residues. The CDR3 nucleotides are TGTGCCAGCAGTTATGAGGCGTCCTACGAGCAGTACTTC. Translated: CASSYEASYEQYF.